The clone carrying this T cell receptor (beta chain) appeared a single time. This sample was taken from a study of shared clonotypes between healthy human individuals. CDR3 size: 14 residues. V was pared by 1 base and J by 3 bases, with 10 bases between. Per germline, CDR1 MGHDK and CDR2 SYGVNS. Assay used: immunoSEQ multiplex PCR; TCRdb lists only in-frame clones, some missing. The sample holds hundreds of thousands of clones, 74% seen once. Sequencing was performed on memory CD4+ T cells sorted from blood. Indicated subset: CD45RA-negative fraction. The V call is TRBV25-1, the J call TRBJ2-7; no reliable D call. The clonotype was recovered from a woman in her twenties or thirties in good health. The CDR3 coding sequence is TGTGCCAGCAGTGAATCCGACGGAGACTACGAGCAGTACTTC. It is translated as CASSESDGDYEQYF.